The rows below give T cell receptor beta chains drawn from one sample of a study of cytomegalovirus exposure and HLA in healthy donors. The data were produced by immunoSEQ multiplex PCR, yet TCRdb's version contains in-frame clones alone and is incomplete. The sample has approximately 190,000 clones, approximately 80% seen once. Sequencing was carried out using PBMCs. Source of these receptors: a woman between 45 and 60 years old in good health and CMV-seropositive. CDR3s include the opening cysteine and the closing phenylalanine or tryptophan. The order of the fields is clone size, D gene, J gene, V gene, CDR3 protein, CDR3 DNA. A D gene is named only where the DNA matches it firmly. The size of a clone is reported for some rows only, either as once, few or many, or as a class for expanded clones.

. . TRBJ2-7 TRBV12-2 CASRFPRRGYEQYF TGTGCAAGTCGCTTTCCAAGGAGGGGCTACGAGCAGTACTTC
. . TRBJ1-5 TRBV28 CATRVANQPQHF TGTGCCACCAGGGTGGCCAATCAGCCCCAGCATTTT
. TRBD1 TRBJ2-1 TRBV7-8 CASSLETGGNEQFF TGTGCCAGCAGCTTAGAGACAGGGGGAAATGAGCAGTTCTTC
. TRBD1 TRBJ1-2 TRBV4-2 CASSQDPTGKQGYTF TGTGCCAGCAGCCAAGATCCGACAGGGAAACAGGGCTACACCTTC
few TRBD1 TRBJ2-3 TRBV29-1 CSVVEAGGIGKDTQYF TGCAGCGTTGTCGAGGCAGGGGGTATTGGAAAGGATACGCAGTATTTT
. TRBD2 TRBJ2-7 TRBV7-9 CASSPRGGGPYEQYF TGTGCCAGCAGCCCACGCGGGGGGGGACCCTACGAGCAGTACTTC
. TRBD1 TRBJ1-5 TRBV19 CASSYPGTGAGNQPQHF TGTGCCAGTAGTTACCCCGGGACAGGGGCTGGCAATCAGCCCCAGCATTTT
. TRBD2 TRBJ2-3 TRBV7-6 CASSLSSGPTDTQYF TGTGCCAGCAGCTTATCTAGCGGTCCCACAGATACGCAGTATTTT
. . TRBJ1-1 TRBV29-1 CSVVTGGGAYTEAFF TGCAGCGTTGTGACAGGTGGGGGGGCGTACACTGAAGCTTTCTTT
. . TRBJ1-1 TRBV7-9 CASSLDRAYTEAFF TGTGCCAGCAGCTTAGACAGGGCGTATACTGAAGCTTTCTTT
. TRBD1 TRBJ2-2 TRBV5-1 CASKGTGDTGELFF TGCGCCAGCAAAGGGACAGGGGACACCGGGGAGCTGTTTTTT
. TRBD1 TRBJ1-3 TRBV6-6 CASSRGLGGNTIYF TGTGCCAGCAGTAGGGGGCTGGGTGGAAACACCATATATTTT
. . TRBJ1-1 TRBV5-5 CASSLDGGLLNTEAFF TGTGCCAGCAGCCTGGATGGAGGGCTTTTGAACACTGAAGCTTTCTTT
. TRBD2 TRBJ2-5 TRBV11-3 CASSLGRTSGDQETQYF TGTGCCAGCAGCTTGGGACGGACTAGCGGGGACCAAGAGACCCAGTACTTC
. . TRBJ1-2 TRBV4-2 CASSQDGLGLGNYGYTF TGTGCCAGCAGCCAAGATGGTCTCGGACTAGGGAACTATGGCTACACCTTC
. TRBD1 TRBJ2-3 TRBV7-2 CASSLGTGTDTQYF TGTGCCAGCAGCTTAGGGACAGGGACAGATACGCAGTATTTT
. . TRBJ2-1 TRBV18 CASTEVGESSYNEQFF TGTGCCAGCACCGAAGTAGGGGAAAGCTCCTACAATGAGCAGTTCTTC
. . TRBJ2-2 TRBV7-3 CASSARGSTGELFF TGTGCCAGCAGCGCTAGAGGATCCACCGGGGAGCTGTTTTTT
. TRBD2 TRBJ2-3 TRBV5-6 CASSRGGGLADTQYF TGTGCCAGCAGCCGTGGGGGGGGACTCGCAGATACGCAGTATTTT
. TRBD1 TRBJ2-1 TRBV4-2 CASSQGPSTGDNEQFF TGTGCCAGCAGCCAAGGACCCTCTACAGGGGATAATGAGCAGTTCTTC
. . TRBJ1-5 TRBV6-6 CASRGGDQPQHF TGTGCCAGCAGAGGGGGGGATCAGCCCCAGCATTTT
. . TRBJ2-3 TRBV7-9 CASSTQQGRDTQYF TGTGCCAGCAGCACCCAACAGGGACGAGATACGCAGTATTTT
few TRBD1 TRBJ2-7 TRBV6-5 CASTYGQGYEQYF TGTGCCAGCACCTACGGACAGGGTTACGAGCAGTACTTC
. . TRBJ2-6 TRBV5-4 CASSLRSSGANVLTF TGTGCCAGCAGCCTGAGGAGCTCTGGGGCCAACGTCCTGACTTTC
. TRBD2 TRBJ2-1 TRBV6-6 CASSSSGGSTYNEQFF TGTGCCAGCAGTTCTAGCGGGGGGTCCACCTACAATGAGCAGTTCTTC
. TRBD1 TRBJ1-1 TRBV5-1 CASSRRTGGRDTEAFF TGCGCCAGCAGCAGGAGGACAGGGGGCAGGGACACTGAAGCTTTCTTT
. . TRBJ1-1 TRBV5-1 CASSLAFIQGLTEAFF TGCGCCAGCAGCTTGGCCTTTATCCAGGGACTTACTGAAGCTTTCTTT
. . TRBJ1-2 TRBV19 CASSIDRGSDGYTF TGTGCCAGTAGTATAGACAGGGGATCCGATGGCTACACCTTC
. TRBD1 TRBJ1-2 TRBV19 CASIHSLDRVNGYTF TGTGCCAGTATCCATAGCCTCGACAGGGTGAATGGCTACACCTTC
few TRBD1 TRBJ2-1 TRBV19 CASNDRDEQFF TGTGCCAGTAACGACAGGGATGAGCAGTTCTTC
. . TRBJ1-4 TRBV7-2 CASSPGRRRGGEKLFF TGTGCCAGCAGCCCTGGGAGGCGAAGAGGTGGTGAAAAACTGTTTTTT
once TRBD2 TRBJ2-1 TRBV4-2 CASSQEAGLAYNEQFF TGTGCCAGCAGCCAAGAGGCGGGACTAGCCTACAATGAGCAGTTCTTC
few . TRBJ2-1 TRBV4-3 CASSQDLKWAASSYNEQFF TGCGCCAGCAGCCAAGATCTTAAGTGGGCAGCAAGCTCCTACAATGAGCAGTTCTTC
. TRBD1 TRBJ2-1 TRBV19 CASTSTGTDPYNEQFF TGTGCCAGTACCAGTACCGGGACAGACCCATACAATGAGCAGTTCTTC
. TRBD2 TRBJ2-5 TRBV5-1 CASSLVGGAGETQYF TGCGCCAGCAGCTTGGTCGGGGGGGCCGGTGAGACCCAGTACTTC
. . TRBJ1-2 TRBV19 CASSPPSGPSYGYTF TGTGCCAGTAGTCCCCCGTCAGGCCCCAGCTATGGCTACACCTTC
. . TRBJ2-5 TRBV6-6 CASSRGGETQYF TGTGCCAGCAGTCGCGGTGGAGAGACCCAGTACTTC
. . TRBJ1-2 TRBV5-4 CASSLGSGYTF TGTGCCAGCAGCTTGGGGAGCGGCTACACCTTC
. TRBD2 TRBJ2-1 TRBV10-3 CAITPGTSGFSSYNEQFF TGTGCCATCACTCCCGGGACTAGCGGGTTTAGCTCCTACAATGAGCAGTTCTTC
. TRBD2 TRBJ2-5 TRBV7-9 CASSQIAGEPGSQETQYF TGTGCCAGCAGCCAGATAGCGGGGGAACCGGGATCCCAAGAGACCCAGTACTTC
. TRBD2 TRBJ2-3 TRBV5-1 CASSAVAGELDTQYF TGCGCCAGCAGCGCGGTGGCGGGGGAACTAGATACGCAGTATTTT
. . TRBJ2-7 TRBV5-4 CASSTRGQRRGHF TGTGCCAGCAGCACTCGCGGACAGCGAAGAGGCCACTTC
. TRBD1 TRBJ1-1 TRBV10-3 CAIGGQENTEAFF TGTGCCATCGGGGGACAGGAGAACACTGAAGCTTTCTTT
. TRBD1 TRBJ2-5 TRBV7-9 CASSRGQGRRETQYF TGTGCCAGCAGCCGCGGACAGGGACGGAGGGAGACCCAGTACTTC
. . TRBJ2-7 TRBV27 CASSFGQNYEQYF TGTGCCAGCAGTTTTGGGCAGAACTACGAGCAGTACTTC
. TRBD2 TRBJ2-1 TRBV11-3 CASSSSGTWAEQFF TGTGCCAGCAGCTCGAGCGGGACCTGGGCGGAGCAGTTCTTC
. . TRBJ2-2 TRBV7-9 CASSLGGYTGELFF TGTGCCAGCAGCTTAGGAGGTTACACCGGGGAGCTGTTTTTT
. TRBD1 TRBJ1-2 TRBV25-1 CASSSAGGYGYTF TGTGCCAGCAGTTCGGCAGGGGGCTATGGCTACACCTTC
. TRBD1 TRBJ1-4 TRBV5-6 CASSLAEGQGVKLFF TGTGCCAGCAGCTTAGCGGAGGGACAGGGAGTAAAACTGTTTTTT
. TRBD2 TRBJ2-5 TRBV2 CASSVSGAQETQYF TGTGCCAGCAGTGTGAGCGGGGCCCAAGAGACCCAGTACTTC
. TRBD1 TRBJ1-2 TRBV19 CASSTGQGPFYGYTF TGTGCCAGTAGTACCGGACAGGGTCCTTTCTATGGCTACACCTTC
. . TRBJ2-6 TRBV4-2 CASSLQIGGEFSGANVLTF TGTGCCAGCAGCCTTCAGATAGGCGGGGAATTCTCTGGGGCCAACGTCCTGACTTTC
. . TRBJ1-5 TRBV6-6 CASSYSAGKGQPQHF TGTGCCAGCAGTTACTCCGCAGGGAAAGGTCAGCCCCAGCATTTT